The sequence of this T cell receptor beta chain was determined in a study of tumour-infiltrating T cells in Burkitt lymphoma. Study-level background: Productive clonality predicted overall and progression-free survival.

Germline CDR1 reads SGHTA; CDR2 reads FQGNSA. This CDR3 spans 14 amino acids. Deletions cut 5 bases from V and 6 bases from J, with 16 bases between. The method was immunoSEQ multiplex PCR; TCRdb's version includes in-frame clones alone and lacks a portion of them. The table includes around 48,000 clones, more than 25% detected once. Comment on this clone: Its specificity is not known.

Regarding the study as a whole: Several public clonotypes were shared across many Burkitt lymphoma patients.

The specimen was tumor tissue. The sequence was collected from a human donor with Burkitt lymphoma. The chain recombines TRBV7-2 with TRBJ2-5; D possibly corresponds to TRBD2 (6 bases). The CDR3 spells CASSPPQGGKTQYF. The CDR3 DNA reads TGTGCCAGCAGCCCCCCCCAGGGAGGAAAGACCCAGTACTTC.